The 25 T cell receptor beta chains below were found in one sample sequenced in a study of blood T cells in healthy people across ages. A J-beta primer mix and a sample-barcoded 5' primer were used in a second PCR of roughly 7 to 12 cycles. One entry per CDR3 protein, called by TCRdb with MiXCR from the 5' RACE reads. Here the sample spans 1.5 million to 2 million distinct CDR3 sequences, about 50% being singletons. The sample comprised blood. These receptors came from a woman between 40 and 50 years old in good health.

This clonotype appeared a few times. This rearrangement joins TRBV7-2 to TRBJ2-7; maybe TRBD2 (6 bases). The CDR3 runs to 14 residues. V was clipped by 0 bases and J by 3 bases, with 9 bases between them. Per germline, CDR1 SGHTA and CDR2 FQGNSA. The CDR3 DNA is TGTGCCAGCAGCTTAGCGGCGGGAAACTACGAGCAGTACTTC. This codes for CASSLAAGNYEQYF.

This rearrangement joins TRBV29-1 to TRBJ1-2; TRBD1 aligns across 7 bases. This CDR3 comprises 13 residues. The J segment lost 4 bases and the V segment lost 5 bases, leaving 7 bases of the junction unmatched. Germline V CDR1 and CDR2: SQVTM, ANQGSEA. CDR3 nucleotide sequence: TGCAGCGTTCGCCGGGAGGGGGCCTATGGCTACACCTTC. The encoded protein is CSVRREGAYGYTF. Full variable domain (outside the CDR3, taken from reference TRBV29-1 and TRBJ1-2): SAVISQKPSRDICQRGTSLTIQCQVDSQVTMMFWYRQQPGQSLTLIATANQGSEATYESGFVIDKFPISRPNLTFSTLTVSNMSPEDSSIYLCSVRREGAYGYTFGSGTRLTVV.

Comments on this clonotype: Since a much larger clone is just one base distant, this may be a read error. The CDR3: CASRPSSTDTRYF. CDR3 coding DNA: TGCGCCAGCAGGCCCTCGAGCACAGATACGCGGTATTTT. This chain joins TRBV5-1 and TRBJ2-3, with unresolved D. The germline CDR1 and CDR2 sequences are SGHRS and YFSETQ. The CDR3 is 13 amino acids.

The chain links TRBV4-3 to TRBJ2-1; D ambiguous. This CDR3 has 18 residues. V was shortened by 2 bases and J by 4 bases, with 21 bases between the two germline ends. Germline CDR1 and CDR2: LGHNA and YSLEER. This chain's CDR3 is CASSQKKSGPRWYNEQFF. CDR3 coding DNA: TGCGCCAGCAGCCAAAAGAAGTCCGGGCCTCGGTGGTACAATGAGCAGTTCTTC.

The J gene is TRBJ2-5, the V gene TRBV24-1, with TRBD1 matching over 9 bases. The CDR3 totals 14 residues. CDR1 and CDR2 from the germline V gene are KGHDR and SFDVKD. After removal of 9 bases from V and 2 bases from J, the junction contained 6 bases not matched to a gene. The CDR3 DNA follows: TGTGCCACCTCGACAGGGGGGTGGCAAGAGACCCAGTACTTC. It yields the protein CATSTGGWQETQYF.

In this sample, this clonotype turned up a few times. V gene TRBV20-1 combines with J gene TRBJ2-5; TRBD2 aligns across 13 bases. CDR1 and CDR2 from the germline V gene are DFQATT and SNEGSKA (reference sequence). The CDR3 sequence is 18 residues long. The trim removed 5 bases at V and 0 bases at J, leaving 12 bases unmatched. In DNA form, the CDR3 reads TGCAGTGCTGACCATGGACTAGCGGGGGACCCGTACCAAGAGACCCAGTACTTC. Its translation is CSADHGLAGDPYQETQYF.

This clonotype was observed a handful of times. The V and J genes are TRBV7-2 and TRBJ2-5; 10 bases align to TRBD2. Germline V gene sequence: CDR1 SGHTA, CDR2 FQGNSA. This CDR3 is built from 15 residues. Losses at the gene ends were 1 base for V and 6 bases for J; bases not matched to a gene: 5. CDR3: CASSLELAGKKTQYF. DNA for the CDR3: TGTGCCAGCAGCTTAGAACTAGCGGGGAAAAAGACCCAGTACTTC.

The chain employs TRBV6-2 or TRBV6-3 and TRBJ2-7; 8 nucleotides align to TRBD1. After removal of 6 bases from V and 0 bases from J, the junction contained 7 bases not matched to a gene. CDR1 is MNHEY, CDR2 SVGEGT, per germline. This CDR3 has 15 amino acids. CDR3 DNA sequence: TGTGCCAGCAGACCTACAGGGGGATTCTCCTACGAGCAGTACTTC. This gives the protein CASRPTGGFSYEQYF.

This chain joins TRBV4-2 and TRBJ2-4; tentative D call: TRBD1 (6 bases). V lost 4 bases and J 7 bases, leaving 11 bases between the germline ends. The CDR3 is 13 amino acids. CDR1 is LGHNA, CDR2 YNFKEQ, per germline. The CDR3 is CASSPATGNIQYF. CDR3 sequence (DNA): TGTGCCAGCAGCCCAGCCACAGGGAACATTCAGTACTTC.

The rearrangement joins TRBV29-1 to TRBJ2-2; perhaps TRBD2 as D (7 bases). From germline, CDR1 is SQVTM and CDR2 ANQGSEA. The CDR3 spans 16 residues. The V end was cut by 4 bases, the J end by 0 bases, with 15 bases between. The CDR3 DNA is TGCAGCGTTGGGGGGGGGCAGGCCGCGAACACCGGGGAGCTGTTTTTT. Translating gives CSVGGGQAANTGELFF.

The sample holds one count of this clonotype. The V and J genes are TRBV24-1 and TRBJ2-5; 10 bases fit TRBD1. Germline trimming cut 6 bases from V and 1 base from J; bases unmatched to any gene: 7. Looked up from germline, CDR1 is KGHDR and CDR2 is SFDVKD. There are 16 residues in the CDR3. CDR3 amino acids: CATSQTGGTAQETQYF. CDR3 DNA: TGTGCCACCAGTCAGACAGGGGGCACAGCCCAAGAGACCCAGTACTTC.

In regard to this clonotype: One junction end disagrees with the germline gene, perhaps due to a read error. The V and J genes are TRBV4-3 and TRBJ2-3; 11 nucleotides agree with TRBD2. The CDR3 is made up of 18 amino acids. Germline loops: CDR1 LGHNA, CDR2 YSLEER. The CDR3: CVSSQEKVAGGPRDTQYF. The DNA of the CDR3 is TGCGTCAGCAGCCAAGAAAAGGTAGCGGGGGGGCCAAGGGATACGCAGTATTTT.

This chain uses TRBV6-6 with TRBJ2-1; D is possibly TRBD1 or TRBD2 (5 bases each). V was pared by 6 bases and J by 7 bases, with 19 bases between. Germline CDR1 is MNHNY and CDR2 is SVGAGI (reference sequence). The CDR3 is 15 residues long. CDR3 loop: CASSNRGDGWNEQFF. For the CDR3, the DNA is TGTGCCAGCAGCAATCGGGGCGACGGGTGGAATGAGCAGTTCTTC.

V and J are TRBV20-1 and TRBJ2-7; 7 nucleotides align to TRBD1. In germline, CDR1 is DFQATT, CDR2 SNEGSKA (reference sequence). CDR3 length: 12 residues. Trimming cost V 7 bases and J 4 bases; bases outside gene matches: 7. CDR3 sequence reads: CSGTGESYEQYF. The CDR3 DNA sequence: TGCAGTGGAACAGGGGAATCATACGAGCAGTACTTC.

This clonotype was detected only a few times. The chain links TRBV29-1 to TRBJ1-4, with D unresolved. This CDR3 contains 12 residues. The V end lost 6 bases, the J end lost 6 bases, and 11 bases lay between the germline ends. The germline V gene encodes CDR1 SQVTM and CDR2 ANQGSEA. The CDR3, as DNA: TGCAGCGTCCGACACAACTATGAAAAACTGTTTTTT. Residues: CSVRHNYEKLFF.

This rearrangement joins TRBV2 to TRBJ2-5; 11 bases map to TRBD1. The trim removed 2 bases at V and 4 bases at J, leaving 9 bases unmatched. The germline V gene has CDR1 SNHLY and CDR2 FYNNEI. The CDR3 is 17 amino acids. The CDR3, as DNA: TGTGCCAGCAGTGAATGGACAGGGGGCGGTAAGGCAGAGACCCAGTACTTC. Its protein is CASSEWTGGGKAETQYF. The full variable domain, completed using reference TRBV2 and TRBJ2-5, is EPEVTQTPSHQVTQMGQEVILRCVPISNHLYFYWYRQILGQKVEFLVSFYNNEISEKSEIFDDQFSVERPDGSNFTLKIRSTKLEDSAMYFCASSEWTGGGKAETQYFGPGTRLLVL.

The chain carries TRBV7-9 and TRBJ2-5; D not certain. V was pared by 5 bases and J by 5 bases, with 18 bases between. The CDR3 length is 15 residues. In germline, CDR1 is SEHNR, CDR2 FQNEAQ (reference sequence). The CDR3 reads CASSRRRQSVETQYF. The CDR3 bases are TGTGCCAGCAGCCGCCGGCGTCAGTCCGTGGAGACCCAGTACTTC.

This sequence joins TRBV6-2 or TRBV6-3 and TRBJ1-1; TRBD1 aligns across 10 bases. This CDR3 comprises 16 residues. Germline CDR1 and CDR2: MNHEY and SVGEGT. V was pared by 0 bases and J by 2 bases, with 3 bases of the junction left unmatched. The CDR3 nucleotides read TGTGCCAGCAGTTACTCCCGGGACAGGGGTAACACTGAAGCTTTCTTT. Translated, it gives CASSYSRDRGNTEAFF.

The genes are TRBV6-5 and TRBJ1-6; D is uncertain. This CDR3 has 17 amino acids. V shed 0 bases and J shed 5 bases, with 14 bases lying between them. Germline V gene data show CDR1 as MNHEY and CDR2 as SVGAGI. The CDR3 bases are TGTGCCAGCAGTTACTCGTATCCGGGAGTAAATAATTCACCCCTCCACTTT. Translation gives CASSYSYPGVNNSPLHF.

The gene calls are TRBV6-1 and TRBJ1-5; no reliable D call. Per germline, CDR1 MNHNS and CDR2 SASEGT. Trimming pared 2 bases from V and 11 bases from J, leaving 16 bases between. The length of the CDR3 is 14 residues. The CDR3 protein is CASSEYYSGATQHF. The DNA of the CDR3 is TGTGCCAGCAGTGAATATTACTCAGGAGCGACCCAGCATTTT.

As DNA, the CDR3 is TGTGCCAGCTCGACAGGGGCTGGCACAGATACGCAGTATTTT. Its protein is CASSTGAGTDTQYF. The V call is TRBV11-2, the J call TRBJ2-3, with 8 bases that match TRBD1. This CDR3 comprises 14 residues. Germline V gene sequence: CDR1 SGHAT, CDR2 FQNNGV. V lost 8 bases and J lost 1; bases outside the gene matches: 5.

The V and J genes are TRBV5-1 and TRBJ2-5; tentatively, D is TRBD2 (6 bases). There are 13 residues in the CDR3. Per germline, CDR1 SGHRS and CDR2 YFSETQ. Trimming pared 2 bases from V and 11 bases from J, leaving 16 bases between. CDR3 amino acids: CASSFDAGSEQYF. DNA for the CDR3: TGCGCCAGCAGCTTCGATGCGGGGAGTGAGCAGTACTTC.

In this sample, this clonotype turned up a few times. The rearrangement uses TRBV12-3 or TRBV12-4 and TRBJ2-7, with D perhaps matching TRBD2 (6 bases). The better agreement between TRBJ2-5 and the DNA end casts doubt on the J call. The CDR3 runs to 15 residues. The CDR3 loop is CASSLQLGGFGTQYF. In DNA, the CDR3 is TGTGCCAGCAGCTTACAGTTAGGAGGGTTCGGGACCCAGTACTTC.

The rearrangement links TRBV4-1 to TRBJ2-3; D is perhaps TRBD2 (6 bases). V gave up 1 base and J gave up 0 bases, with 11 bases separating them. The CDR3 is 16 residues long. Germline V gene sequence: CDR1 MGHRA, CDR2 YSYEKL. In DNA, the CDR3 is TGCGCCAGCAGCCAAGCGCGGGATACTAGCACAGATACGCAGTATTTT. Amino acid sequence: CASSQARDTSTDTQYF.

This clonotype has just a few counts. The J gene is TRBJ2-7, the V gene TRBV6-6; TRBD1 matches at 10 bases. V was clipped by 6 bases and J by 3 bases; unmatched bases: 8. Germline values: CDR1 MNHNY, CDR2 SVGAGI (reference sequence). This CDR3 contains 15 residues. CDR3 amino acids: CASRPGQGLNYEQYF. Written as DNA, the CDR3 is TGTGCCAGCAGGCCGGGACAGGGGTTGAACTACGAGCAGTACTTC.